These 21 T cell receptor beta chains originate from one sample sequenced in a study of blood T cell repertoires in COVID-19. Method: immunoSEQ multiplex PCR; TCRdb's copy keeps in-frame clones and lacks some. The sample consists of about 280,000 clones, approximately 91% of them appearing once. Sequences were obtained from peripheral blood. The source is a woman aged 25 to 39 with COVID-19, enrolled during active disease.

The chain uses TRBV7-9 and TRBJ1-6, with 8 bases matching TRBD1. Germline V gives CDR1 SEHNR, CDR2 FQNEAQ (reference sequence). The CDR3 contains 15 residues. Germline trimming cut 8 bases from V and 6 bases from J; bases unmatched to any gene: 9. Written as DNA, the CDR3 is TGTGCCAGCCGTGGGGGACAGGTCGGTAATTCACCCCTCCACTTT. Translation: CASRGGQVGNSPLHF.

The V and J genes are TRBV7-2 and TRBJ2-1; TRBD1 might be the D (5 bases). V lost 2 bases, J lost 6 bases, and 14 bases lay in between. The CDR3 contains 15 residues. Per the germline V gene, CDR1 is SGHTA and CDR2 is FQGNSA. The CDR3 nucleotides read TGTGCCAGCAGCTTATCAGGGATAGTCGGCAATGAGCAGTTCTTC. Translation gives CASSLSGIVGNEQFF.

The gene calls are TRBV5-1 and TRBJ2-1; 11 bases line up with TRBD2. Germline values: CDR1 SGHRS, CDR2 YFSETQ. J gave up 7 bases and V 5 bases, and 5 bases lay outside the gene matches. This CDR3 is built from 14 residues. The CDR3, as DNA: TGCGCCAGCAGGGTAGCGGGAGGGGCGAATGAGCAGTTCTTC. The encoded protein is CASRVAGGANEQFF.

V is TRBV2 and J is TRBJ1-6; 7 bases agree with TRBD1. Germline V lookup: CDR1 SNHLY, CDR2 FYNNEI. This CDR3 has 15 amino acids. V gave up 4 bases and J gave up 7 bases; unmatched junction bases: 7. The chain's CDR3 is CASSVEGAGNSPLHF. For the CDR3, the DNA is TGTGCCAGCAGTGTTGAGGGGGCTGGAAATTCACCCCTCCACTTT.

This chain links TRBV23-1 with TRBJ2-1; D is ambiguous. TRBV23-1 is an ORF, and what it does is uncertain. CDR3 length: 9 residues. CDR3 sequence (DNA): TGCGGCTTTCGAGCGGAGCAGTTCTTC. The encoded protein is CGFRAEQFF.

This clone came up once. The chain couples TRBV7-9 to TRBJ2-7, with D unresolved. The V gene's germline CDR1 is SEHNR and CDR2 FQNEAQ (reference sequence). This CDR3 has 13 amino acids. V lost 0 bases and J 6 bases, leaving 9 bases between the germline ends. CDR3 amino acids: CASSLAGVSEQYF. DNA of the CDR3: TGTGCCAGCAGCTTAGCCGGAGTTTCCGAGCAGTACTTC.

This clone came up once. The rearrangement joins TRBV2 to TRBJ2-7, with TRBD2 matching 7 bases. The CDR3 runs to 16 residues. Germline loops: CDR1 SNHLY, CDR2 FYNNEI. J gave up 0 bases and V 5 bases, and 10 bases lay outside the gene matches. The DNA of the CDR3 is TGTGCCAGCAGTAAAAGAAGGACTAGTAACTCCTACGAGCAGTACTTC. Translating it yields CASSKRRTSNSYEQYF.

J is TRBJ1-1 and V is TRBV27; TRBD1 aligns across 10 bases. The CDR3 is 16 amino acids. The V segment lost 6 bases and the J segment 4 bases; nucleotides outside the gene matches: 11. The germline V gene encodes CDR1 MNHEY and CDR2 SMNVEV (reference sequence). The CDR3 region has the DNA TGTGCCAGCAGCCCTCCCGGGACAGGGGACGGCACTGAAGCTTTCTTT. This codes for CASSPPGTGDGTEAFF.

J is TRBJ2-2 and V is TRBV5-1; 7 nucleotides match TRBD2. After removal of 4 bases from V and 0 bases from J, the junction contained 9 bases not matched to a gene. The CDR3 is 17 amino acids. Germline V gene sequence: CDR1 SGHRS, CDR2 YFSETQ. The CDR3 reads CASSEGLRLPNTGELFF. CDR3 DNA sequence: TGCGCCAGCAGCGAGGGACTAAGGCTACCGAACACCGGGGAGCTGTTTTTT.

The chain links TRBV3-1 (or the pseudogene TRBV3-2) to TRBJ2-7, with 8 bases fitting TRBD1. The V segment lost 1 base and the J segment 9 bases; nucleotides outside the gene matches: 14. Germline V lookup: CDR1 LGHDT, CDR2 YNNKEL (reference sequence). The CDR3 has 16 amino acids. DNA of the CDR3: TGTGCCAGCAGCCAAGCCCCTCAGGGGGCCGTGCACGTGCAGTACTTC. Its protein product is CASSQAPQGAVHVQYF.

V gene TRBV4-3 combines with J gene TRBJ2-1, with a weak D call TRBD2 (6 bases). Trimming removed 0 bases at V and 5 bases at J, with 11 bases between. CDR3 length: 15 residues. Germline assignment: CDR1 LGHNA and CDR2 YSLEER. The CDR3 spells CASSQDRASDNEQFF. DNA for the CDR3: TGCGCCAGCAGCCAAGATCGGGCTAGCGACAATGAGCAGTTCTTC.

The CDR3 reads CASSLTSGRGGTDTQYF. The DNA for the CDR3 is TGTGCCAGCAGTTTAACTAGCGGGAGGGGAGGCACAGATACGCAGTATTTT. V and J are TRBV28 and TRBJ2-3; 13 nucleotides line up with TRBD2. V shed 2 bases, J shed 1 base, and the junction held 3 bases outside the gene matches. The CDR3 consists of 17 residues. The germline gives CDR1 MDHEN, CDR2 SYDVKM.

The CDR3 sequence is CAWRPGQALYRMAFF. The CDR3 nucleotides are TGTGCCTGGAGGCCCGGACAGGCCCTATACAGGATGGCTTTCTTT. V and J are TRBV30 and TRBJ1-1, with 7 bases that match TRBD1. Germline CDR1 and CDR2: GTSNPN and SVGIG (reference sequence). CDR3 length: 15 amino acids. J was trimmed by 11 bases and V by 3 bases; bases with no gene match: 18.

This rearrangement joins TRBV5-1 to TRBJ1-5; 9 bases are shared with TRBD1. CDR1 is SGHRS, CDR2 YFSETQ, per germline. V was pared by 4 bases and J by 6 bases, with 8 bases of the junction left unmatched. The CDR3 consists of 15 residues. The CDR3 DNA reads TGCGCCAGCAGCCAAGGGACAGGGCAAGGTCAGCCCCAGCATTTT. This encodes CASSQGTGQGQPQHF.

About this clone itself: Other DNA sequences from this sample encode an identical CDR3 as well. The chain recombines TRBV30 with TRBJ1-5, with D maybe TRBD1 (5 bases). Germline CDR1 reads GTSNPN; CDR2 reads SVGIG (reference sequence). V was clipped by 2 bases and J by 1 base, with 9 bases between them. There are 14 residues in the CDR3. In DNA, the CDR3 is TGTGCCTGGAGTCAGGGAAGGAGCAATCAGCCCCAGCATTTT. Its protein product is CAWSQGRSNQPQHF.

The gene calls are TRBV27 and TRBJ2-5; weak D call: TRBD1 (6 bases). Trimming left V 4 bases short and J 6 bases short, with 18 bases between. Germline CDR1 MNHEY, CDR2 SMNVEV (reference sequence). The CDR3 loop spans 15 amino acids. CDR3 sequence reads: CASSSQGRSVKTQYF. The DNA for the CDR3 is TGTGCCAGCAGTTCACAGGGACGAAGTGTAAAGACCCAGTACTTC.

The J gene is TRBJ2-7, the V gene TRBV7-9; a weak D match, TRBD1 (5 bases). V was trimmed by 0 bases and J by 1 base, leaving 10 bases between them. The CDR3 has 15 residues. Per germline, CDR1 SEHNR and CDR2 FQNEAQ (reference sequence). The CDR3 is CASSLAGQNSYEQYF. CDR3 bases: TGTGCCAGCAGCTTAGCGGGGCAGAATTCCTACGAGCAGTACTTC.

The rearrangement joins TRBV2 to TRBJ2-7, with D possibly matching TRBD2 (5 bases). V lost 1 base to trimming and J lost 6 bases, with 10 bases between them. The germline CDR1 and CDR2 sequences are SNHLY and FYNNEI. The CDR3 spans 13 residues. CDR3 in DNA: TGTGCCAGCAGTGAAGGCGGACTCCCCGAGCAGTACTTC. Its protein product is CASSEGGLPEQYF.

The rearrangement links TRBV6-5 to TRBJ2-2; a weak D match, TRBD1 (5 bases). This CDR3 contains 15 residues. Germline V gene lookup returns CDR1 MNHEY and CDR2 SVGAGI. Trimming cost V 6 bases and J 4 bases, with 15 bases left between them. The DNA of the CDR3 is TGTGCCAGCAGGTTCACGGACACCTCCACCGGGGAGCTGTTTTTT. This codes for CASRFTDTSTGELFF.

This rearrangement joins TRBV27 to TRBJ2-3; 12 bases line up with TRBD1. The CDR3 runs 15 residues. V dropped 2 bases and J dropped 4; count of bases not matched to a gene: 1. Germline lookup yields CDR1 MNHEY and CDR2 SMNVEV (reference sequence). The CDR3, as DNA: TGTGCCAGCAGTTTAGGGACAGGGGGCTCAGATACGCAGTATTTT. Protein sequence: CASSLGTGGSDTQYF.

This clone was found once. The chain uses TRBV2 and TRBJ2-5, with 12 bases lining up with TRBD2. V shed 11 bases, J shed 1 base, and the junction held 8 bases outside the gene matches. Germline CDR1 is SNHLY and CDR2 is FYNNEI. The CDR3 contains 15 residues. The CDR3 DNA reads as TGTGCCGCGGGGGGGACTAGCGGGTTCCAAGAGACCCAGTACTTC. This sequence encodes CAAGGTSGFQETQYF.